This passage covers 20 T cell receptor beta chains from one sample sequenced in a study of OX40 agonist ivuxolimab in advanced cancers. Assay: immunoSEQ multiplex PCR; the TCRdb copy retains only in-frame clones and omits some. Among tens of thousands of clones listed, around 83% were seen once. The starting material was CD4+ or CD8+ T cells sorted from blood, obtained in a trial of the OX40 agonist ivuxolimab. The receptors here all came from an adult with an advanced solid tumor such as melanoma, head and neck, liver or kidney cancer.

V gene TRBV11-1 combines with J gene TRBJ1-4; the D is unclear. The CDR3 is made up of 15 amino acids. Trimming cost V 2 bases and J 4 bases, with 11 bases left between them. CDR1 and CDR2 from the germline V gene are SGHAT and FQDESV (reference sequence). CDR3 DNA sequence: TGTGCCAGCAGCTTACTATCGGGGATTAATGAAAAACTGTTTTTT. This encodes CASSLLSGINEKLFF.

The genes are TRBV4-2 and TRBJ2-1; 11 bases are a match to TRBD2. J lost 0 bases, V lost 0 bases, and 4 bases had no gene match. The germline V gene encodes CDR1 LGHNA and CDR2 YNFKEQ. This CDR3 comprises 18 residues. The CDR3 bases are TGTGCCAGCAGCCAAGAGAGCGGACTAGCGGGCTCCTACAATGAGCAGTTCTTC. Its translation: CASSQESGLAGSYNEQFF.

The sample holds a few counts of this clone. The chain is built from TRBV4-1 and TRBJ1-5, with D hard to call. V was pared by 4 bases and J by 0 bases, with 10 bases between. The CDR3 consists of 15 residues. Per the germline V gene, CDR1 is MGHRA and CDR2 is YSYEKL. The CDR3 spells CASSPDLYSNQPQHF. For the CDR3, the DNA is TGCGCCAGCAGCCCGGATCTGTATAGCAATCAGCCCCAGCATTTT.

This sequence joins TRBV19 and TRBJ2-7, with D tentatively TRBD1 (6 bases). Germline V gene lookup returns CDR1 LNHDA and CDR2 SQIVND (reference sequence). The CDR3 runs 14 residues. Trimming stripped 5 bases from V and 3 bases from J, with 14 bases between. The CDR3 sequence: CASSAGTNGYEQYF. The CDR3 DNA follows: TGTGCCAGTAGTGCCGGGACAAATGGCTACGAGCAGTACTTC.

Regarding this clone: Since the CDR3 does not end with the conserved phenylalanine or tryptophan, this likely comes from a read error. The rearrangement links TRBV14 to TRBJ2-7; D is perhaps TRBD1 or TRBD2 (6 bases each). Trimming left V 3 bases short and J 5 bases short, with 20 bases between. Germline V gene sequence: CDR1 SGHDN, CDR2 FVKESK. The CDR3 consists of 16 residues. CDR3 protein: CASSHPWGANIHEQYL. CDR3 nucleotides: TGTGCCAGCAGCCACCCGTGGGGGGCGAATATCCACGAGCAGTACCTC.

In regard to this clone: A much larger clone is a single base away; this may be a read error. The CDR3 nucleotides read TGTGCCAGCAGCGTAGAGGGGAACACTGAAGCTTTCTTT. Its protein is CASSVEGNTEAFF. The chain recombines TRBV9 with TRBJ1-1; D unclear. The CDR3 has 13 residues. The V gene lost 0 bases and the J gene lost 1 base, with 4 bases spanning the gap. The germline CDR1 and CDR2 sequences are SGDLS and YYNGEE.

This chain joins TRBV19 and TRBJ2-7; TRBD1 agrees at 9 bases. Germline CDR1 is LNHDA and CDR2 is SQIVND (reference sequence). V shed 3 bases, J shed 7 bases, and the junction held 7 bases outside the gene matches. The CDR3 covers 14 residues. CDR3 sequence reads: CASSIDRGSWEQYF. In nucleotides, the CDR3 is TGTGCCAGTAGTATCGACAGGGGGTCTTGGGAGCAGTACTTC.

The chain combines TRBV7-2 with TRBJ2-4; perhaps D is TRBD1 or TRBD2 (5 bases each). The V end lost 3 bases, the J end lost 8 bases, and 17 bases lay between the germline ends. Germline CDR1 SGHTA, CDR2 FQGNSA. The CDR3 extends over 15 amino acids. The CDR3 nucleotides are TGTGCCAGCAGCTTCTCCGGGACCGATGGAGACATTCAGTACTTC. Protein sequence: CASSFSGTDGDIQYF.

The CDR3 reads CASSSRQGEAFF. In nucleotides, the CDR3 is TGTGCCAGCAGTTCTCGACAAGGTGAAGCTTTCTTT. This rearrangement joins TRBV6-5 to TRBJ1-1; no reliable D call. Germline V gene lookup returns CDR1 MNHEY and CDR2 SVGAGI. The CDR3 loop spans 12 amino acids. The V and J ends lost 4 bases and 7 bases respectively, with 10 bases between them.

CDR3 bases: TGTGCCAGCAGCTTGGTCCCGGGCGGCGAGCAGTACTTC. Protein product: CASSLVPGGEQYF. This chain joins TRBV5-6 and TRBJ2-7; D is uncertain. Trimming cost V 0 bases and J 6 bases, with 10 bases left between them. This CDR3 contains 13 residues. The V gene's germline CDR1 is SGHDT and CDR2 YYEEEE.

This rearrangement joins TRBV7-9 to TRBJ1-4; weak D call: TRBD1 (6 bases). CDR3 size: 16 residues. Germline V lookup: CDR1 SEHNR, CDR2 FQNEAQ (reference sequence). V lost 5 bases and J lost 1, with 14 bases in between. CDR3 bases: TGTGCCAGCAGCCGAACCCTACAGGGAACTAATGAAAAACTGTTTTTT. It yields the protein CASSRTLQGTNEKLFF. The variable domain in full, completed from reference TRBV7-9 and TRBJ1-4, reads DTGVSQNPRHKITKRGQNVTFRCDPISEHNRLYWYRQTLGQGPEFLTYFQNEAQLEKSRLLSDRFSAERPKGSFSTLEIQRTEQGDSAMYLCASSRTLQGTNEKLFFGSGTQLSVL.

The rearrangement links TRBV19 to TRBJ1-1; no clear D. Germline CDR1 LNHDA, CDR2 SQIVND (reference sequence). The CDR3 runs to 15 residues. Trimming removed 3 bases at V and 3 bases at J, with 14 bases between. CDR3 protein: CASSMGGSSYTEAFF. CDR3 bases: TGTGCCAGTAGTATGGGAGGGTCCAGCTACACTGAAGCTTTCTTT.

The chain couples TRBV19 to TRBJ2-3; 9 nucleotides align to TRBD2. Unmatched junction bases numbered 9, after V lost 1 base and J lost 1 base. This CDR3 region has 18 residues. Per germline, CDR1 LNHDA and CDR2 SQIVND (reference sequence). DNA of the CDR3: TGTGCCAGTAGTATAGTACCCCAGCGGGGGGCTGGCACAGATACGCAGTATTTT. Protein: CASSIVPQRGAGTDTQYF. Supplemented by reference TRBV19 and TRBJ2-3, the full variable domain reads DGGITQSPKYLFRKEGQNVTLSCEQNLNHDAMYWYRQDPGQGLRLIYYSQIVNDFQKGDIAEGYSVSREKKESFPLTVTSAQKNPTAFYLCASSIVPQRGAGTDTQYFGPGTRLTVL.

CDR3 coding DNA: TGTGCCAGCAGCCCCCACGTGGCGGGACCGACCCCCCATGAGCAGTTCTTC. Translated: CASSPHVAGPTPHEQFF. The rearrangement links TRBV7-3 to TRBJ2-1, with D perhaps TRBD2 (6 bases). Trimming shortened V by 5 bases and J by 8 bases, and 25 bases separated the two germline ends. The CDR3 spans 17 residues. Per the germline V gene, CDR1 is SGHTA and CDR2 is FQGTGA.

The V gene is TRBV19, the J gene TRBJ1-3; a possible D gene is TRBD1 (6 bases). Trimming removed 3 bases from V and 4 bases from J, with 19 bases in between. Germline V gene data show CDR1 as LNHDA and CDR2 as SQIVND (reference sequence). The CDR3 sequence is 17 residues long. CDR3 in DNA: TGTGCCAGTAGTATTGACCGTCCCGGGACAACGGGAAACACCATATATTTT. This codes for CASSIDRPGTTGNTIYF.

The chain uses TRBV5-1 and TRBJ2-6; possibly TRBD1 for D (5 bases). The length of the CDR3 is 14 residues. Trimming removed 9 bases at V and 4 bases at J, with 14 bases between. Germline V lookup: CDR1 SGHRS, CDR2 YFSETQ. CDR3 coding DNA: TGCGCCACTATGACAGCTGAGGGGGCCAACGTCCTGACTTTC. Encoded protein: CATMTAEGANVLTF.

This chain uses TRBV21-1 with TRBJ1-5; the D call in the table, TRBD1, was not verified against the DNA. TRBV21-1 is labeled a pseudogene. The CDR3 is made up of 17 amino acids. In DNA form, the CDR3 reads TGTGCCAGCAGCGAAGAAAACAGGGGGCTATTGCATCAGCCCCAGCATTTT. It yields the protein CASSEENRGLLHQPQHF.

V and J are TRBV9 and TRBJ2-7; D is ambiguous. CDR3 size: 15 residues. V was shortened by 0 bases and J by 0 bases, with 10 bases between the two germline ends. The V gene's germline CDR1 is SGDLS and CDR2 YYNGEE. CDR3 protein: CASSVEDGHSYEQYF. The CDR3 DNA reads as TGTGCCAGCAGCGTAGAGGACGGCCACTCCTACGAGCAGTACTTC.

V usage is TRBV9 and J usage is TRBJ2-2, with D tentatively TRBD1 (6 bases). CDR1 is SGDLS and CDR2 is YYNGEE in the germline V gene. The CDR3 covers 15 residues. Trimming took off 5 bases at V and 6 bases at J, with 17 bases between the two ends. In nucleotides, the CDR3 is TGTGCCAGCAGTCAATACGACCCAGGGGCCGGGGAGCTGTTTTTT. Its protein is CASSQYDPGAGELFF.

V usage is TRBV11-2 and J usage is TRBJ2-4; 9 bases align to TRBD2. Germline V lookup: CDR1 SGHAT, CDR2 FQNNGV. CDR3 size: 15 residues. V lost 0 bases, J lost 4 bases, and 1 base stayed unmatched. CDR3: CASSLDAGGKNIQYF. In nucleotides, the CDR3 is TGTGCCAGCAGCTTAGATGCGGGGGGGAAAAACATTCAGTACTTC.